This T cell receptor beta chain derives from a study of T cells in Graves' hyperthyroidism and ophthalmopathy. Diagnosing involved the use of clinical symptoms, serum thyroxine and TRAb, thyroid ultrasound and orbital computed tomography. The investigators amplified TCR beta CDR3 regions from RNA transcripts. HTBI primers drove first-round RT-PCR of the TCR CDR3. In TCRdb, the multiplex PCR reads were re-called with MiXCR into one record per CDR3 protein. The profile shows about 700,000 distinct CDR3 sequences, less than 45% of them singletons. As for this clonotype: Its antigen is undetermined.

Findings and caveats of the study: Blood also contained most expanded thyroid clonotypes above 0.001. From stable hyperthyroidism, ophthalmopathy was separated by a 13 V-J model. Ophthalmopathy was model-predicted a median roughly 6.3 months pre-onset.

V lost 5 bases to trimming and J lost 2 bases, with 16 bases between them. This CDR3 is built from 14 residues. Germline CDR1 and CDR2: DFQATT and SNEGSKA (reference sequence). The sequence was collected from an adult man with Graves' disease, either hyperthyroidism or ophthalmopathy (not recorded which). Input material: peripheral blood or thyroid tissue (not recorded which). V is TRBV20-1 and J is TRBJ2-7, with D hard to call. CDR3 amino acids: CSAPPDGVPYEQYF. CDR3 nucleotide sequence: TGCAGTGCTCCTCCCGACGGAGTCCCCTACGAGCAGTACTTC.